This TCR beta chain was recorded in a study of cytomegalovirus exposure and HLA in healthy donors. The junction had 9 bases not matched to a gene; V was cut back by 5 bases and J by 6 bases. The CDR3 runs 17 residues. CDR1 LGHNT and CDR2 FRNRAP come from the germline V gene. This PCR relied on a set of 60 Vbeta primers and 13 Jbeta primers. Measured with immunoSEQ multiplex PCR; TCRdb has only the in-frame clones, and not every one. The sample consists of more than 75,000 clones, 74% of them appearing once. V usage is TRBV12-5 and J usage is TRBJ2-2; TRBD2 agrees at 13 bases. The sequencing sample was made of PBMCs. The source is a man aged 35 to 55 in good health and CMV-seropositive. The CDR3 DNA follows: TGTGCTAGTGGTATTCGGACTAGCGGGAGTGTGGCCGGGGAGCTGTTTTTT. Residues: CASGIRTSGSVAGELFF.